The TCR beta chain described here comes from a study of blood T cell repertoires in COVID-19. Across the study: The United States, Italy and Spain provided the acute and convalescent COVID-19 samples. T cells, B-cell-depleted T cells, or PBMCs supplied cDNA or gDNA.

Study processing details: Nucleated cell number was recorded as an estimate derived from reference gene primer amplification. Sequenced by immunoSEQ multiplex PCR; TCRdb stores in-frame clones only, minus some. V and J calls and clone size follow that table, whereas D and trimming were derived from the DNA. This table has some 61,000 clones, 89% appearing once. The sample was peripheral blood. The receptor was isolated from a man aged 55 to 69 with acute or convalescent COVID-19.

CDR3 nucleotide sequence: TGTGCCAGTAGAATACAGGGGATCGGAAGAGACACTGAAGCTTTCTTT. It codes for CASRIQGIGRDTEAFF. The chain is built from TRBV19 and TRBJ1-1, with 7 bases lining up with TRBD1. The V segment lost 6 bases and the J segment 3 bases; nucleotides outside the gene matches: 13. CDR1 is LNHDA, CDR2 SQIVND, per germline (reference sequence). The CDR3 runs 16 residues. Full variable domain (outside the CDR3, taken from reference TRBV19 and TRBJ1-1): DGGITQSPKYLFRKEGQNVTLSCEQNLNHDAMYWYRQDPGQGLRLIYYSQIVNDFQKGDIAEGYSVSREKKESFPLTVTSAQKNPTAFYLCASRIQGIGRDTEAFFGQGTRLTVV.